The entry below describes one T cell receptor beta chain. Its antigen is unidentified. This specimen belongs to a study of TIL therapy for anti-PD-1-resistant metastatic lung cancer. Overall study: Tumors carried a median about 1.4 non-synonymous mutations per megabase. Regarding the study as a whole: After infusion, TIL clonotypes partly replaced peripheral T cells and declined over months.

Indicated time point: pre-treatment sample, taken before nivolumab and TIL therapy. Sequencing used immunoSEQ v3. Libraries were sequenced to 2 million or so read pairs (survey) or roughly 5-6 million (deep). This table comes from immunoSEQ multiplex PCR, and its TCRdb copy is limited to in-frame clones, with some not included. The table has about 36,000 clones, about 73% seen once. Germline V gene data show CDR1 as SEHNR and CDR2 as FQNEAQ (reference sequence). This CDR3 region has 15 residues. V shed 5 bases and J shed 8 bases, with 19 bases lying between them. The specimen was blood, collected at baseline. The rearrangement links TRBV7-9 to TRBJ2-1; a weak D match, TRBD1 (5 bases). This receptor was taken from a person between 30 and 79 years old with non-small cell lung cancer. The CDR3 is CASSQGEFGVYEQFF. Written as DNA, the CDR3 is TGTGCCAGCAGCCAAGGGGAATTTGGGGTGTATGAGCAGTTCTTC.